The present entry profiles one TCR beta chain with its context. Its antigen is unknown. This record belongs to a study of Graves' ophthalmopathy and Graves' hyperthyroidism. Overall study findings and caveats: In blood, most expanded thyroid clonotypes above 0.001 frequency were also detected.

Amplifying from RNA transcripts, the study obtained TCR beta CDR3 regions. The first-round RT-PCR employed HTBI primers together with the Qiagen OneStep RT-PCR kit. A multiplex PCR was then performed as the second round. TCRdb reanalysed the multiplex PCR reads using MiXCR and keeps one entry per CDR3 protein. The table has hundreds of thousands of distinct CDR3 sequences, roughly two fifths seen once. CDR1 is MNHEY, CDR2 SVGEGT, per germline. The CDR3 is 14 residues long. The germline V and J ends were trimmed by 5 bases and 7 bases, with 16 bases remaining between them. The TCR originated in an adult man with Graves' ophthalmopathy. Sequencing was performed on peripheral blood. The chain combines TRBV6-2 or TRBV6-3 with TRBJ2-3; D gene ambiguous. Here the CDR3 DNA reads TGTGCCAGCAGTCCGGCCTGGTTGGTGAATACGCAGTATTTT. Translating gives CASSPAWLVNTQYF.